This entry is about one T cell receptor (beta chain). The clone's antigen remains unknown. The junction does not match germline at one end; this may be a read error. The data derive from a study of CD8 T cells in ankylosing spondylitis (dated by TCRdb to the late 2010s). Background on the whole study: T cell receptor beta repertoires were profiled in healthy donors and ankylosing spondylitis patients so that disease-linked TCR variants could be found. Peripheral blood was sampled, and synovial fluid was additionally collected from ankylosing spondylitis patients. The whole study cohort included some 100 healthy donors and under 30 ankylosing spondylitis patients. Overall study results and their limits: Some TCR beta motif variants had previously been reported in synovial fluid and blood of reactive arthritis patients, which suggested common disease-initiation mechanisms. The disease-linked clones had a CD8+ phenotype and were found at relatively low frequencies in peripheral blood. Significant enrichment of the disease-linked clones was reported in matched synovial fluid samples from ankylosing spondylitis patients. Blood from ankylosing spondylitis patients appeared to be characterized by a TCR beta motif composed of roughly 8 highly homologous amino acid variants.

Reads for this sample came from an Illumina HiSeq 2500. TCR beta libraries were prepared by quantitative 5'-RACE with molecular barcodes. The published analysis was carried out like this. A new computational method based on a probabilistic model of VDJ rearrangement was used to identify disease-linked TCR variants. Clones were called with MiXCR by TCRdb after fastp trimmed the public reads at Q25, and only in-frame beta chains were retained. Every CDR3 protein is listed once, alongside the most common genes and DNA of its rows. TCRdb, not the authors, supplied the V and J calls. The sample yields around 390,000 distinct CDR3 sequences; approximately 20% were counted once. Roughly 16% of the sample is taken by the ten largest. Sequencing was performed on blood, either unsorted or a sorted T cell fraction (not recorded which). This clonotype was obtained from a male donor with ankylosing spondylitis.

CDR3 protein: CASSLDRAETQYF. The sequence in DNA is TGTGCCAGCAGCCTGGACAGGGCGGAGACCCAGTACTTC. The V gene is TRBV5-1 and the J gene is TRBJ2-5; the junction holds 8 bases that match TRBD1. Reading from cysteine to phenylalanine, the CDR3 counts 13 amino acids. This entry keeps only the CDR3 DNA: 39 bases, framed from base 1. CDR1 and CDR2 are read off the germline V gene as SGHRS and YFSETQ.